The T cell receptor beta chain described here comes from a study of response to subunit inactivated influenza vaccine. This clonotype came up many times. As yet, its antigen is unknown. In TCRdb, the RT-PCR reads were re-called with MiXCR into one record per CDR3 protein. The sample contains around 250,000 distinct CDR3 sequences, approximately 12% of which appear only once. CDR3 size: 16 residues. CDR1 and CDR2 (germline): SGHAT, FQNNGV. The ends lost 1 base at V and 1 base at J; junction bases unmatched: 4. Findings and caveats of the study: Only a handful of new T cells, the authors suggested, are recruited with each seasonal influenza vaccination.

The chain employs TRBV11-2 and TRBJ2-4; TRBD2 matches 7 bases. The specimen was non-naive T cells sorted from PBMCs, collected approximately 15 days before vaccination. This receptor was obtained from a man aged 50 to 59 who received an inactivated influenza vaccine. This CDR3 is CASSLVGEGAKNIQYF. The CDR3 coding sequence is TGTGCCAGCAGCTTAGTAGGGGAGGGGGCCAAAAACATTCAGTACTTC.